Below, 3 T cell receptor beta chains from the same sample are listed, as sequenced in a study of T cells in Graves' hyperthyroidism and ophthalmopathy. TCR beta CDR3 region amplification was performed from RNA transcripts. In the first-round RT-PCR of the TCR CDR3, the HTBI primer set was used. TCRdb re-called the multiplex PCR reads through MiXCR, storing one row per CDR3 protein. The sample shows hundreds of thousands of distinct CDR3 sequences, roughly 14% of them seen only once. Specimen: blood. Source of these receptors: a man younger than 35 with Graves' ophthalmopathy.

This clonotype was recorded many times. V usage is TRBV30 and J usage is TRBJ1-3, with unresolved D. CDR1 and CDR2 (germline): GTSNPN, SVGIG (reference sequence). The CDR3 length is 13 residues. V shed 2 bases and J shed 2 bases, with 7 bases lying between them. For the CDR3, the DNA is TGTGCCTGGAGTTTCGATACTGGAAACACCATATATTTT. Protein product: CAWSFDTGNTIYF.

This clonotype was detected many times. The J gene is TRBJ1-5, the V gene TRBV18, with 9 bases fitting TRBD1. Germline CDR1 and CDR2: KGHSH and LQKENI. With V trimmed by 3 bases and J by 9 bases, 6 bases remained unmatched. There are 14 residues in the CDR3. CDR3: CASSPDRGASPQHF. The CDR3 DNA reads TGTGCCAGCTCACCGGACAGGGGAGCTTCGCCCCAGCATTTT. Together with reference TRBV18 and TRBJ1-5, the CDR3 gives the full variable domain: NAGVMQNPRHLVRRRGQEARLRCSPMKGHSHVYWYRQLPEEGLKFMVYLQKENIIDESGMPKERFSAEFPKEGPSILRIQQVVRGDSAAYFCASSPDRGASPQHFGDGTRLSIL.

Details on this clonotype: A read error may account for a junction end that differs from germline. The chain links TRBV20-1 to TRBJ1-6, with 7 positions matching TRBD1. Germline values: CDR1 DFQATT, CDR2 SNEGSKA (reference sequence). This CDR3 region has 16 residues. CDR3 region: CSAGDVGQEYNSPLHF. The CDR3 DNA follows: TGCAGTGCTGGAGATGTAGGACAGGAATATAATTCACCCCTCCACTTT.